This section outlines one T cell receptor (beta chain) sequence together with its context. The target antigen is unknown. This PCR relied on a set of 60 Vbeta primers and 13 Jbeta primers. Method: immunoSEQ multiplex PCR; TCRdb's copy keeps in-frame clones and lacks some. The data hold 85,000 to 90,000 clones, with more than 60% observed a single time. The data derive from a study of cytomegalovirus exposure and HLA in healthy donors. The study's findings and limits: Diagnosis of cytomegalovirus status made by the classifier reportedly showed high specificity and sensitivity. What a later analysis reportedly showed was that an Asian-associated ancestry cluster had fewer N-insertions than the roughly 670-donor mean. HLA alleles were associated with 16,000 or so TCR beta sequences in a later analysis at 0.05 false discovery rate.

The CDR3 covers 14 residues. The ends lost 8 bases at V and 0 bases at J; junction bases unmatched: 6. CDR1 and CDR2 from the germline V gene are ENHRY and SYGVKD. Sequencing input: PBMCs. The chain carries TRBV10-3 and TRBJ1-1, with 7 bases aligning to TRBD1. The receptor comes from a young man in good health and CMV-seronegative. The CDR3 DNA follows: TGTGCCATCCAGAGGGGGCTGGTGAACACTGAAGCTTTCTTT. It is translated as CAIQRGLVNTEAFF.